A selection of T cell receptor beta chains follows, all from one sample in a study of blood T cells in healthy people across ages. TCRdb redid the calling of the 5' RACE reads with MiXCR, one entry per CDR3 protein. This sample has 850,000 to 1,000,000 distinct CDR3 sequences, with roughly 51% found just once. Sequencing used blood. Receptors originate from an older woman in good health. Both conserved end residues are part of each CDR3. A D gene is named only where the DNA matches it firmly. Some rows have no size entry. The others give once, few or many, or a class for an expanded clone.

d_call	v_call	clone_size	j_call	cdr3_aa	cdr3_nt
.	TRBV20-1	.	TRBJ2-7	CSARKRQGPYEQYF	TGCAGTGCTAGAAAGAGGCAGGGCCCCTACGAGCAGTACTTC
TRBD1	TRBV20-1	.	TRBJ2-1	CSALGRDRDTYNEQFF	TGCAGTGCTCTAGGGCGGGACAGGGACACCTACAATGAGCAGTTCTTC
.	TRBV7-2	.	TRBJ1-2	CASSPQADGGYTF	TGTGCCAGCAGTCCCCAGGCGGACGGTGGCTACACCTTC
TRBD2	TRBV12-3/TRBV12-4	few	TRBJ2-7	CASSHRGENSYEQYF	TGTGCCAGCAGTCACCGGGGGGAAAATTCCTACGAGCAGTACTTC
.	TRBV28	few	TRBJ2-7	CASTSEAREQYF	TGTGCCAGCACCTCTGAGGCCCGCGAGCAGTACTTC
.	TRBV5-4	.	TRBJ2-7	CASSPGLPRTSLYF	TGTGCCAGCAGCCCGGGACTCCCCCGAACTTCCTTGTACTTC
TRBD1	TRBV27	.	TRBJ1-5	CASSLRTGGNPPQHF	TGTGCCAGCAGTCTGAGGACAGGGGGAAATCCGCCCCAGCATTTT
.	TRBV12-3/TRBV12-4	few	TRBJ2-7	CASSWEVGKGYF	TGTGCCAGCAGTTGGGAAGTGGGTAAAGGGTACTTC
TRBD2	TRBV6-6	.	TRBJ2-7	CASSQGLADYNEQYF	TGTGCCAGCAGCCAGGGACTAGCGGATTACAATGAGCAGTACTTC
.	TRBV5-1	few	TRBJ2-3	CASSLYGLDTQYF	TGCGCCAGCAGCTTGTATGGGCTCGATACGCAGTATTTT
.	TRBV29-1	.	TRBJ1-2	CSVVRTGSSYGYTF	TGCAGCGTTGTCCGTACTGGCAGTAGCTATGGCTACACCTTC
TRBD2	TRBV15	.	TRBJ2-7	CATSRGLAESSYEQYF	TGTGCCACCAGCAGAGGACTAGCGGAAAGCTCCTACGAGCAGTACTTC
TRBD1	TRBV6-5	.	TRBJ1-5	CASSLQGGGPQHF	TGTGCCAGCAGTTTACAGGGGGGAGGGCCCCAGCATTTT
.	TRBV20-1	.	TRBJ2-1	CSARKGDTSYEQFF	TGCAGTGCTAGGAAAGGGGACACGTCCTACGAGCAGTTCTTC